These 29 T cell receptor beta chains originate from one sample sequenced in a study of cytomegalovirus exposure and HLA in healthy donors. In the PCR, 60 Vbeta and 13 Jbeta primers were used. Sequenced by immunoSEQ multiplex PCR; TCRdb stores in-frame clones only, minus some. The sample includes some 130,000 clones, approximately 77% seen only once; the top ten take approximately 0.9%. The sequenced sample was PBMCs. The receptors were sampled from an older woman in good health and CMV-seronegative.

The chain is built from TRBV2 and TRBJ2-5, with TRBD1 identical over 8 bases. This CDR3 is built from 15 residues. With 3 bases clipped from V and 4 bases from J, the junction kept 7 bases outside the gene matches. Germline V gene data show CDR1 as SNHLY and CDR2 as FYNNEI. The CDR3 bases are TGTGCCAGCAGTGAGGCAGGGGGCGCGGGAGAGACCCAGTACTTC. Protein sequence: CASSEAGGAGETQYF.

The V gene is TRBV25-1, the J gene TRBJ2-5; D ambiguous. This CDR3 has 12 residues. Germline V gene lookup returns CDR1 MGHDK and CDR2 SYGVNS. Trimming took 6 bases from V and 5 from J, leaving 10 bases between them. CDR3 sequence: CASSPGWETQYF. CDR3 coding DNA: TGTGCCAGCAGCCCCGGGTGGGAGACCCAGTACTTC.

The CDR3 here is CASRVPGQTYEQYF. The CDR3 DNA sequence: TGTGCCAGCAGAGTTCCGGGACAGACCTACGAGCAGTACTTC. This chain joins TRBV2 and TRBJ2-7; the match to TRBD1 covers 7 bases. Germline V gives CDR1 SNHLY, CDR2 FYNNEI. Trimming removed 6 bases from V and 2 bases from J; junction bases left unmatched: 7. CDR3 length: 14 residues.

The chain links TRBV28 to TRBJ1-4; 8 bases match TRBD1. This CDR3 contains 15 residues. After removal of 6 bases from V and 8 bases from J, the junction contained 11 bases not matched to a gene. Germline CDR1 is MDHEN and CDR2 is SYDVKM. CDR3 loop: CASSWVGQGEEKLFF. Here the CDR3 DNA reads TGTGCCAGCAGCTGGGTTGGACAGGGAGAAGAAAAACTGTTTTTT.

This chain connects TRBV9 to TRBJ1-3; D remains unclear. This CDR3 comprises 15 residues. Germline CDR1 and CDR2: SGDLS and YYNGEE. The V end lost 3 bases, the J end lost 4 bases, and 14 bases lay between the germline ends. The CDR3 DNA reads as TGTGCCAGCAGCGCCTCGTGGAGTCGCGGAAACACCATATATTTT. It is translated as CASSASWSRGNTIYF.

This chain links TRBV5-1 with TRBJ1-6, with D tentatively TRBD1 (6 bases). V was clipped by 0 bases and J by 13 bases, with 23 bases between them. The CDR3 is 17 amino acids. CDR1 and CDR2 from the germline V gene are SGHRS and YFSETQ. The CDR3 here is CASSLGSTPGTRTPLHF. The CDR3 DNA follows: TGCGCCAGCAGCTTGGGATCCACTCCCGGGACAAGAACCCCCCTCCACTTT.

Only one count was recorded for this clone. Other nucleotide sequences in the sample specify the same CDR3. The chain links TRBV7-8 to TRBJ1-1, with a possible D match to TRBD1 (6 bases). Between the trimmed V and J ends, which lost 1 base and 3 bases, there was a span of 21 bases. Per the germline V gene, CDR1 is SGHVS and CDR2 is FQNEAQ. The CDR3 length is 18 residues. CDR3 region: CASSLDRQGQYRDTEAFF. The CDR3 nucleotides are TGTGCCAGCAGCTTAGACAGGCAGGGGCAATACAGGGACACTGAAGCTTTCTTT.

This chain joins TRBV18 and TRBJ2-1, with 12 bases identical to TRBD2. The CDR3 covers 17 residues. CDR1 is KGHSH and CDR2 is LQKENI in the germline V gene. V was pared by 3 bases and J by 5 bases, with 8 bases of the junction left unmatched. The CDR3 is CASSPGRGLAGHNEQFF. The CDR3 DNA is TGTGCCAGCTCACCTGGTCGCGGACTAGCGGGACACAATGAGCAGTTCTTC.

This clone has just a few counts. The J gene is TRBJ1-1, the V gene TRBV6-1; D unclear. From germline, CDR1 is MNHNS and CDR2 SASEGT. V shed 0 bases and J shed 6 bases, with 11 bases lying between them. The CDR3 loop spans 14 amino acids. The CDR3 region is CASSEASWPPEAFF. CDR3 in DNA: TGTGCCAGCAGTGAAGCCTCTTGGCCCCCTGAAGCTTTCTTT.

The rearrangement joins TRBV2 to TRBJ2-1; D not certain. This CDR3 is 15 amino acids long. The ends were cut back, 6 bases at V and 1 base at J, with 13 bases in the middle. Germline V gives CDR1 SNHLY, CDR2 FYNNEI. CDR3 in DNA: TGTGCCAGCAGGGAAAGCGAGGCGTCCTACAATGAGCAGTTCTTC. Translating gives CASRESEASYNEQFF.

This clone was found once. The V and J genes are TRBV27 and TRBJ1-6; the match to TRBD1 covers 8 bases. The CDR3 contains 13 residues. V dropped 7 bases and J dropped 8; count of bases not matched to a gene: 4. Germline V gene sequence: CDR1 MNHEY, CDR2 SMNVEV (reference sequence). Here the CDR3 reads CASMDRVDSPLHF. As DNA, the CDR3 is TGTGCCAGCATGGACAGGGTGGATTCACCCCTCCACTTT.

The chain carries TRBV5-1 and TRBJ2-7; 7 bases line up with TRBD2. J lost 0 bases, V lost 0 bases, and 3 bases had no gene match. The CDR3 has 15 amino acids. Germline CDR1 and CDR2: SGHRS and YFSETQ. The CDR3 sequence is CASSLERGSSYEQYF. In DNA form, the CDR3 reads TGCGCCAGCAGCTTGGAGCGGGGCAGCTCCTACGAGCAGTACTTC.

V is TRBV2 and J is TRBJ1-1; possibly TRBD1 for D (5 bases). CDR1 is SNHLY and CDR2 is FYNNEI in the germline V gene. The CDR3 totals 18 residues. The ends were cut back, 5 bases at V and 1 base at J, with 23 bases in the middle. CDR3: CASSLPRDLVPRNTEAFF. In DNA, the CDR3 is TGTGCCAGCAGTCTTCCGCGGGACTTAGTTCCCCGGAACACTGAAGCTTTCTTT.

V and J are TRBV14 and TRBJ2-7, with 9 nucleotides matching TRBD1. V was clipped by 1 base and J by 2 bases; unmatched bases: 0. From germline, CDR1 is SGHDN and CDR2 FVKESK. The CDR3 has 14 amino acids. The CDR3 DNA follows: TGTGCCAGCAGCCAAGGACAGGGGGCCTACGAGCAGTACTTC. This translates into CASSQGQGAYEQYF.

This rearrangement joins TRBV25-1 to TRBJ2-2; the match to TRBD2 covers 13 bases. CDR1 is MGHDK and CDR2 is SYGVNS in the germline V gene. The length of the CDR3 is 17 residues. Trimming removed 3 bases from V and 5 bases from J; junction bases left unmatched: 6. CDR3: CASSDWTSGSQTGELFF. CDR3 coding DNA: TGTGCCAGCAGTGATTGGACTAGCGGGAGTCAAACCGGGGAGCTGTTTTTT.

Turning to this clone: Other DNA sequences in this sample translate to the same CDR3. CDR3 protein: CASSLTGSGNTIYF. The CDR3 region has the DNA TGTGCCAGCAGCTTGACAGGGTCCGGAAACACCATATATTTT. This chain joins TRBV5-8 and TRBJ1-3; tentatively, D is TRBD1 (6 bases). The CDR3 contains 14 residues. The V end lost 1 base, the J end lost 4 bases, and 9 bases lay between the germline ends. Germline V CDR1 and CDR2: SGHTS, YDEGEE.

This clone was recorded a few times. The rearrangement links TRBV7-2 to TRBJ2-3, with 9 bases fitting TRBD1. Germline V gene sequence: CDR1 SGHTA, CDR2 FQGNSA. The CDR3 has 16 amino acids. Trimming removed 6 bases from V and 2 bases from J; junction bases left unmatched: 9. The DNA of the CDR3 is TGTGCCAGCAGGAATTCCGGGACAGGGTCCACAGATACGCAGTATTTT. It yields the protein CASRNSGTGSTDTQYF. The variable domain in full, completed from reference TRBV7-2 and TRBJ2-3, reads GAGVSQSPSNKVTEKGKDVELRCDPISGHTALYWYRQSLGQGLEFLIYFQGNSAPDKSGLPSDRFSAERTGGSVSTLTIQRTQQEDSAVYLCASRNSGTGSTDTQYFGPGTRLTVL.

This chain joins TRBV9 and TRBJ1-1; no clear D gene. Germline CDR1 is SGDLS and CDR2 is YYNGEE. There are 14 residues in the CDR3. The V gene lost 0 bases and the J gene lost 1 base, with 7 bases spanning the gap. CDR3 in amino acids: CASSVVGANTEAFF. CDR3 nucleotide sequence: TGTGCCAGCAGCGTAGTGGGAGCGAACACTGAAGCTTTCTTT.

This chain connects TRBV27 to TRBJ2-4, with no clear D. This CDR3 comprises 14 residues. The V end lost 3 bases, the J end lost 0 bases, and 6 bases lay between the germline ends. The germline CDR1 and CDR2 sequences are MNHEY and SMNVEV (reference sequence). CDR3 amino acids: CASSFPLAKNIQYF. CDR3 DNA sequence: TGTGCCAGCAGTTTCCCATTAGCCAAAAACATTCAGTACTTC.

The J gene is TRBJ1-2, the V gene TRBV4-2; 7 bases are a match to TRBD1. The V gene end was trimmed by 4 bases and the J gene end by 4 bases; junction bases not matched to a gene: 3. The CDR3 contains 13 residues. CDR1 and CDR2 (germline): LGHNA, YNFKEQ. The CDR3 spells CASSRGQLYGYTF. The CDR3 DNA sequence: TGTGCCAGCAGCCGGGGACAGCTCTATGGCTACACCTTC.

V and J are TRBV19 and TRBJ1-1; D possibly corresponds to TRBD1 (6 bases). Trimming took off 8 bases at V and 2 bases at J, with 15 bases between the two ends. The CDR3 contains 14 residues. Germline V gene data show CDR1 as LNHDA and CDR2 as SQIVND (reference sequence). The CDR3 sequence is CASGGRGFNTEAFF. For the CDR3, the DNA is TGTGCCAGTGGGGGCCGGGGTTTCAACACTGAAGCTTTCTTT.

This clone was counted only a few times. This CDR3 reads CASSLTFRDSYEQYF. As DNA, the CDR3 is TGTGCCAGCAGCTTGACCTTCCGAGACTCCTACGAGCAGTACTTC. The genes are TRBV5-5 and TRBJ2-7; D not resolved. Germline CDR1 reads SGHKS; CDR2 reads YYEKEE (reference sequence). CDR3 size: 15 residues. Trimming removed 1 base at V and 0 bases at J, with 11 bases between.

The V and J genes are TRBV27 and TRBJ2-3, with D perhaps matching TRBD2 (6 bases). The CDR3 has 17 amino acids. V dropped 7 bases and J dropped 3 bases, with 23 bases sitting between them. Germline CDR1 MNHEY, CDR2 SMNVEV (reference sequence). CDR3 region: CASNSGTFPFGTDTQYF. DNA for the CDR3: TGTGCCAGCAATAGCGGAACGTTCCCCTTTGGGACAGATACGCAGTATTTT.

The rearrangement uses TRBV5-4 and TRBJ1-6, with 12 bases identical to TRBD1. CDR1 and CDR2 from the germline V gene are SGHNT and YYREEE (reference sequence). J lost 7 bases, V lost 4 bases, and 6 bases had no gene match. This CDR3 has 16 amino acids. The CDR3 region is CASSRPGTGGNSPLHF. For the CDR3, the DNA is TGTGCCAGCAGCAGACCAGGGACAGGGGGCAATTCACCCCTCCACTTT.

This clone turned up a few times. This chain joins TRBV30 and TRBJ2-6; a weak D match, TRBD2 (5 bases). The CDR3 runs 14 residues. Germline CDR1 GTSNPN, CDR2 SVGIG (reference sequence). Trimming took 5 bases from V and 0 from J, leaving 8 bases between them. CDR3 nucleotide sequence: TGTGCCTGGGCTGGAGGCTCTGGGGCCAACGTCCTGACTTTC. Its protein is CAWAGGSGANVLTF.

The V and J genes are TRBV7-2 and TRBJ2-7; possible D gene TRBD1, 5 bases. V was pared by 7 bases and J by 2 bases, with 18 bases between. CDR3 length: 15 amino acids. CDR1 and CDR2 from the germline V gene are SGHTA and FQGNSA. The CDR3 nucleotides read TGTGCCAGCACCCCCGACAGCACCCGGACCTACGAGCAGTACTTC. It translates to CASTPDSTRTYEQYF. The complete variable domain, with remaining parts taken from reference TRBV7-2 and TRBJ2-7, reads GAGVSQSPSNKVTEKGKDVELRCDPISGHTALYWYRQSLGQGLEFLIYFQGNSAPDKSGLPSDRFSAERTGGSVSTLTIQRTQQEDSAVYLCASTPDSTRTYEQYFGPGTRLTVT.

This chain links TRBV18 with TRBJ2-1; D unclear. This CDR3 has 13 amino acids. V was pared by 3 bases and J by 8 bases, with 11 bases between. Germline CDR1 is KGHSH and CDR2 is LQKENI. The CDR3 region is CASSPFPNYEQFF. CDR3 DNA: TGTGCCAGCTCACCTTTCCCTAATTATGAGCAGTTCTTC.

The CDR3 DNA reads as TGTGCCAGCTCACCACAGGGAGGCAGGGGGCTTAACACTGAAGCTTTCTTT. Translation gives CASSPQGGRGLNTEAFF. The gene calls are TRBV18 and TRBJ1-1; 8 nucleotides align to TRBD1. This CDR3 contains 17 residues. Looked up from germline, CDR1 is KGHSH and CDR2 is LQKENI. V was pared by 1 base and J by 2 bases, with 9 bases of the junction left unmatched.

The rearrangement joins TRBV6-6 to TRBJ2-2, with D possibly TRBD2 on 6 matching bases. The CDR3 is 15 residues long. Trimming left V 2 bases short and J 4 bases short, with 11 bases between. Germline CDR1 MNHNY, CDR2 SVGAGI (reference sequence). The DNA for the CDR3 is TGTGCCAGCAGTTACGGGGGGTTGGGCACCGGGGAGCTGTTTTTT. Translation gives CASSYGGLGTGELFF.